The clone carrying this T cell receptor beta chain occurred a few times. These data are taken from a study of CD8 T cells in ankylosing spondylitis. TCRdb re-called the 5' RACE reads through MiXCR, storing one row per CDR3 protein. The sample gives nearly 350,000 distinct CDR3 sequences, roughly 14% of which show up once; approximately 1.1% is in the top ten. J lost 1 base, V lost 3 bases, and 4 bases had no gene match. Looked up from germline, CDR1 is MGHRA and CDR2 is YSYEKL. The CDR3 covers 15 residues. V gene TRBV4-1 combines with J gene TRBJ1-1, with 8 nucleotides matching TRBD1. The sequence derives from a male donor with ankylosing spondylitis or in good health (not recorded which). Sequenced input: blood, either unsorted or a sorted T cell fraction (not recorded which). The DNA for the CDR3 is TGCGCCAGCAGCCACCCTGGACAGGGGAACACTGAAGCTTTCTTT. Protein product: CASSHPGQGNTEAFF.